This T cell receptor (beta chain) was captured by sequencing in a study of CD8 T cells in ankylosing spondylitis. Trimming cost V 2 bases and J 7 bases, with 6 bases left between them. The germline V gene has CDR1 SEHNR and CDR2 FQNEAQ (reference sequence). The CDR3 runs 12 residues. Each CDR3 protein gets one entry after TCRdb re-called the 5' RACE reads with MiXCR. Of 470,000 or so distinct CDR3 sequences in the sample, 25% to 30% were seen once. Study-wide results and caveats: Enrichment of disease-linked clones was reportedly significant in matched ankylosing spondylitis synovial fluid. Clones linked with disease were CD8+ and fairly uncommon in the peripheral blood. Fewer than ten highly homologous variants made up a TCR beta motif that seemed to typify ankylosing spondylitis blood.

A remark on this clonotype: Antigen unknown.

Sequences were obtained from blood, either unsorted or a sorted T cell fraction (not recorded which). The chain couples TRBV7-9 to TRBJ2-1, with D unclear. The clonotype comes from a male donor with ankylosing spondylitis. CDR3 sequence (DNA): TGTGCCAGCAGCTTAATCCAGAATGAGCAGTTCTTC. This sequence encodes CASSLIQNEQFF.